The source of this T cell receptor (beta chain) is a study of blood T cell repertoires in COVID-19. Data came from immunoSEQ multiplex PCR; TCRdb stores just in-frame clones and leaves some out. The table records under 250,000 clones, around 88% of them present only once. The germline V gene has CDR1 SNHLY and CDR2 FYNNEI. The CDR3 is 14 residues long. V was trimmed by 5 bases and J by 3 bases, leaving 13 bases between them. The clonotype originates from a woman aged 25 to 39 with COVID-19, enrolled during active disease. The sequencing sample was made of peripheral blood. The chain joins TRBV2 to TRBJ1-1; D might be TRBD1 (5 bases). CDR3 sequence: CASSPDGGDTEAFF. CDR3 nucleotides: TGTGCCAGCAGTCCGGACGGGGGAGACACTGAAGCTTTCTTT.